These 6 T cell receptor beta chains were all obtained from the same sample, sequenced in a study of identical twins listed by TCRdb under 2016. Libraries came from 5' RACE. Sequenced on an Illumina HiSeq 2000. The public reads were reanalyzed by TCRdb: fastp trimming at Q25, MiXCR alignment, in-frame beta chains only. Each entry merges the rows of one CDR3 protein and shows their most common DNA and genes. Here the sample has about 1.7 million distinct CDR3 sequences; roughly a third occur a single time. The top ten constitute 0.25% to 0.3% of the sample. Sequencing was done on a sample of cord blood. The receptors were gathered from a newborn girl in good health.

The V and J genes are TRBV20-1 and TRBJ2-2; 13 nucleotides match TRBD2. J lost 0 bases, V lost 0 bases, and 7 bases had no gene match. Germline CDR1 reads DFQATT; CDR2 reads SNEGSKA (reference sequence). The CDR3 spans 19 residues. The CDR3 sequence is CSARDPGLAGTANTGELFF. Written as DNA, the CDR3 is TGCAGTGCTAGAGACCCGGGACTAGCGGGAACTGCGAACACCGGGGAGCTGTTTTTT.

This clonotype occurred a few times. In DNA form, the CDR3 reads TGCAGTGCTAGGGGCCGTAGTCTCAACGAGCAGTACTTC. It encodes CSARGRSLNEQYF. The V and J genes are TRBV20-1 and TRBJ2-7; the D is unclear. The V and J ends lost 3 bases and 5 bases respectively, with 14 bases between them. CDR3 length: 13 amino acids. CDR1 and CDR2 from the germline V gene are DFQATT and SNEGSKA (reference sequence).

This clonotype appeared many times. A much larger clone differs from this one at a single base, so this may be a read error. The chain joins TRBV7-9 to TRBJ1-2; D uncertain. The CDR3 length is 11 residues. Germline V gene sequence: CDR1 SEHNR, CDR2 FQNEAQ (reference sequence). DNA of the CDR3: TGTGCCAGCAGTTTAGGGTTTGGCTACACCTTC. Protein: CASSLGFGYTF.

This clonotype has only a few counts. The rearrangement uses TRBV27 and TRBJ2-7; D gene unclear. The CDR3 length is 15 residues. Germline CDR1 is MNHEY and CDR2 is SMNVEV (reference sequence). V dropped 2 bases and J dropped 0 bases, with 11 bases sitting between them. CDR3 coding DNA: TGTGCCAGCAGTTTAAATCGGCTAAGCTCCTACGAGCAGTACTTC. Translation gives CASSLNRLSSYEQYF.

This chain joins TRBV28 and TRBJ2-3; 12 positions match TRBD2. The CDR3 loop spans 17 amino acids. After removal of 4 bases from V and 3 bases from J, the junction contained 8 bases not matched to a gene. CDR1 is MDHEN and CDR2 is SYDVKM in the germline V gene. This CDR3 reads CASSSASGRARTDTQYF. The CDR3 coding sequence is TGTGCCAGCAGTTCGGCTAGCGGGAGGGCCCGGACAGATACGCAGTATTTT.

In its sample, this clonotype was seen a few times. The chain recombines TRBV6-5 with TRBJ2-3, with 8 bases matching TRBD2. V lost 3 bases, J lost 0 bases, and 2 bases stayed unmatched. CDR1 is MNHEY, CDR2 SVGAGI, per germline. The CDR3 runs to 15 residues. The CDR3, as DNA: TGTGCCAGCAGTTATCGGACTAGCAGCACAGATACGCAGTATTTT. Protein product: CASSYRTSSTDTQYF.